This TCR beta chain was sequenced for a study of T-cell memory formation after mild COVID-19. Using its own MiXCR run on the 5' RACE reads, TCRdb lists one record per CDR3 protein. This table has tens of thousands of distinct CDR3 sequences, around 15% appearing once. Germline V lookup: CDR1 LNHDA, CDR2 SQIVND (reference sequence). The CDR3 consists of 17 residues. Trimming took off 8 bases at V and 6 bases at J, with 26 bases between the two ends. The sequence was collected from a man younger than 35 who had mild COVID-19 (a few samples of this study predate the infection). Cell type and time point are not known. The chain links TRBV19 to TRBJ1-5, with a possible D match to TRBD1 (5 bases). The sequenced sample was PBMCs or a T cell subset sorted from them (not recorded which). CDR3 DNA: TGTGCCAGTCTGACTCGAGGGGATGTGGTGAGTAGTCAGCCCCAGCATTTT. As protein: CASLTRGDVVSSQPQHF.